The entry below gives a single T cell receptor beta chain sequence along with its context. The data were obtained in a study of T-cell memory formation after mild COVID-19. V gave up 1 base and J gave up 4 bases; unmatched junction bases: 14. The CDR3 contains 18 residues. The germline CDR1 and CDR2 sequences are LGHNA and YNFKEQ. MiXCR, applied by TCRdb to the 5' RACE reads, yields one record per CDR3 protein. The data show some 320,000 distinct CDR3 sequences, approximately 15% seen once. Material for sequencing was PBMCs or a T cell subset sorted from them (not recorded which). The receptor was isolated from a man between 18 and 29 years old who had mild COVID-19 (a few samples of this study predate the infection). Cell type and time point are not known. The rearrangement joins TRBV4-2 to TRBJ2-3; TRBD1 matches at 7 bases. The CDR3 is CASSQVLETGIVSDTQYF. The CDR3 DNA is TGTGCCAGCAGCCAAGTCCTGGAGACAGGGATCGTTTCAGATACGCAGTATTTT.